Following are 13 T cell receptor beta chains from one sample sequenced in a study of T cells after yellow fever vaccination. TCRdb re-called the 5' RACE reads with MiXCR, one entry per CDR3 protein. The top ten clones hold 1.1% of a sample with about 210,000 distinct CDR3 sequences, 6% to 8% of them seen once. The input for sequencing was CD4+ T cells sorted from PBMCs, taken on the day of the yellow fever booster vaccination. The receptors here all came from a man aged 30-40 years who received the YFV17D yellow fever vaccine.

This clonotype was counted only a few times. The chain joins TRBV15 to TRBJ2-1, with 13 nucleotides matching TRBD2. The CDR3 covers 17 residues. After removal of 0 bases from V and 7 bases from J, the junction contained 6 bases not matched to a gene. Germline V CDR1 and CDR2: LNHNV, YYDKDF (reference sequence). CDR3 sequence (DNA): TGTGCCACCAGCAGAGAAGTAGCACTAGCGGGAGGGAATGAGCAGTTCTTC. Its translation: CATSREVALAGGNEQFF.

A few counts support this clonotype. CDR3 sequence reads: CASSRLAVEQFF. The CDR3 DNA reads as TGTGCCAGCAGCCGACTAGCGGTTGAGCAGTTCTTC. The gene calls are TRBV3-1 and TRBJ2-1; 9 bases fit TRBD2. Germline CDR1 and CDR2: LGHDT and YNNKEL (reference sequence). This CDR3 is 12 amino acids long. V dropped 4 bases and J dropped 9; count of bases not matched to a gene: 1.

This clonotype was picked up a small number of times. The chain employs TRBV3-1 and TRBJ2-7; possible D gene TRBD1, 5 bases. The germline V gene encodes CDR1 LGHDT and CDR2 YNNKEL (reference sequence). Trimming took off 4 bases at V and 0 bases at J, with 10 bases between the two ends. This CDR3 contains 14 residues. In DNA form, the CDR3 reads TGTGCCAGCAGCCCGAGACAGAGCTCCTACGAGCAGTACTTC. This translates into CASSPRQSSYEQYF.

This clonotype was observed a few times. The J gene is TRBJ2-4, the V gene TRBV3-1, with D perhaps matching TRBD2 (5 bases). V was cut by 5 bases and J by 5 bases, with 16 bases left in between. CDR1 is LGHDT and CDR2 is YNNKEL in the germline V gene (reference sequence). The CDR3 spans 15 residues. CDR3 sequence: CASSRAPGVQNIQYF. The DNA of the CDR3 is TGTGCCAGCAGCAGGGCCCCCGGGGTCCAAAACATTCAGTACTTC.

Ten or more counts support this clonotype. The rearrangement joins TRBV7-3 to TRBJ2-6; D is unresolved. Deletions cut 5 bases from V and 0 bases from J, with 11 bases between. The CDR3 has 16 amino acids. Germline CDR1 reads SGHTA; CDR2 reads FQGTGA. The DNA of the CDR3 is TGTGCCAGCAGCCCCTCCCCAGGCTCTGGGGCCAACGTCCTGACTTTC. Encoded protein: CASSPSPGSGANVLTF.

This clonotype appeared a few times. The J gene is TRBJ2-3, the V gene TRBV24-1; D is undetermined. The CDR3 loop spans 15 amino acids. Germline lookup yields CDR1 KGHDR and CDR2 SFDVKD. V was trimmed by 3 bases and J by 4 bases, leaving 13 bases between them. The CDR3 DNA reads TGTGCCACCAGTGATGCCAACCAAGGGCCAGATACGCAGTATTTT. This codes for CATSDANQGPDTQYF.

The chain carries TRBV5-1 and TRBJ2-3, with D unclear. CDR3 length equals 15 residues. Germline lookup yields CDR1 SGHRS and CDR2 YFSETQ. V dropped 3 bases and J dropped 0 bases, with 11 bases sitting between them. The CDR3 reads CASSSQVVSTDTQYF. CDR3 DNA: TGCGCCAGCAGCTCCCAGGTAGTTAGCACAGATACGCAGTATTTT.

This clonotype showed up just a few times. V usage is TRBV30 and J usage is TRBJ1-5, with 10 positions matching TRBD1. With 2 bases clipped from V and 1 base from J, the junction kept 5 bases outside the gene matches. The CDR3 totals 16 residues. The germline gives CDR1 GTSNPN, CDR2 SVGIG (reference sequence). DNA of the CDR3: TGTGCCTGGAGTCGGGACAGGGGAGGGAGCAATCAGCCCCAGCATTTT. Encoded protein: CAWSRDRGGSNQPQHF.

This clonotype has at least ten counts. Here the CDR3 reads CSARPGMVPYEQYF. Written as DNA, the CDR3 is TGCAGTGCTAGGCCTGGAATGGTGCCCTACGAGCAGTACTTC. This rearrangement joins TRBV20-1 to TRBJ2-7; no clear D. Trimming cost V 3 bases and J 2 bases, with 14 bases left between them. CDR1 and CDR2 (germline): DFQATT, SNEGSKA (reference sequence). The CDR3 runs to 14 residues.

This clonotype was counted at least ten times. J is TRBJ2-4 and V is TRBV5-1; D unclear. Trimming took 7 bases from V and 4 from J, leaving 21 bases between them. Per the germline V gene, CDR1 is SGHRS and CDR2 is YFSETQ. This CDR3 has 16 residues. The CDR3 is CASAFGQYGEKNIQYF. DNA of the CDR3: TGCGCCAGCGCCTTTGGGCAGTATGGTGAGAAAAACATTCAGTACTTC. Looking up the rest from reference TRBV5-1 and TRBJ2-4 gives the full variable domain: KAGVTQTPRYLIKTRGQQVTLSCSPISGHRSVSWYQQTPGQGLQFLFEYFSETQRNKGNFPGRFSGRQFSNSRSEMNVSTLELGDSALYLCASAFGQYGEKNIQYFGAGTRLSVL.

The chain combines TRBV5-4 with TRBJ2-7, with D unclear. The V gene lost 0 bases and the J gene lost 1 base, with 11 bases spanning the gap. Germline values: CDR1 SGHNT, CDR2 YYREEE (reference sequence). The CDR3 has 15 residues. CDR3 in amino acids: CASSLGHTGSYEQYF. As DNA, the CDR3 is TGTGCCAGCAGCTTGGGGCACACCGGATCCTACGAGCAGTACTTC.

The chain links TRBV25-1 to TRBJ2-1; D possibly corresponds to TRBD2 (5 bases). Trimming pared 4 bases from V and 0 bases from J, leaving 10 bases between. Germline V CDR1 and CDR2: MGHDK, SYGVNS. The CDR3 is 15 amino acids. The CDR3 reads CASSGTGNSYNEQFF. In nucleotides, the CDR3 is TGTGCCAGCAGTGGGACTGGAAACTCCTACAATGAGCAGTTCTTC.

This clonotype has ten or more counts. The rearrangement uses TRBV7-2 and TRBJ2-7; 10 bases match TRBD2. This CDR3 is built from 15 residues. Germline V lookup: CDR1 SGHTA, CDR2 FQGNSA. J was trimmed by 2 bases and V by 6 bases; bases with no gene match: 7. In DNA, the CDR3 is TGTGCCAGCAGTTCCGGACTAGCGGCCACCTACGAGCAGTACTTC. Encoded protein: CASSSGLAATYEQYF.